This entry lists 19 T cell receptor beta chains sequenced from one sample in a study of T cells after yellow fever vaccination. TCRdb independently ran MiXCR on the 5' RACE reads; one entry per CDR3 protein. This sample yields approximately 330,000 distinct CDR3 sequences, of which roughly 4.3% are seen a single time; around 24% belongs to the top ten. This specimen consisted of PBMCs, obtained 5 days after the yellow fever booster vaccination. All receptors derive from a man between 18 and 29 years old who received the YFV17D yellow fever vaccine.

This clonotype was detected only a few times. The V call is TRBV6-5, the J call TRBJ2-1; possible D gene TRBD2, 5 bases. Germline CDR1 MNHEY, CDR2 SVGAGI. The CDR3 extends over 13 amino acids. The V gene lost 7 bases and the J gene lost 7 bases, with 14 bases spanning the gap. The DNA for the CDR3 is TGTGCCAGCATTCCCAGTGGACTTAATGAGCAGTTCTTC. Its translation is CASIPSGLNEQFF.

This clonotype was observed at least ten times. The V gene is TRBV7-3, the J gene TRBJ1-1, with D possibly being TRBD1 (6 bases). Germline loops: CDR1 SGHTA, CDR2 FQGTGA. The length of the CDR3 is 13 residues. V lost 8 bases and J 5 bases, leaving 15 bases between the germline ends. CDR3 in DNA: TGTGCCAGCTCTCGGGACACGGTAACTGAAGCTTTCTTT. Translation: CASSRDTVTEAFF.

This clonotype has a handful of counts. The rearrangement links TRBV4-2 to TRBJ1-2; D perhaps matches TRBD1 (5 bases). V was clipped by 0 bases and J by 3 bases, with 17 bases between them. CDR1 is LGHNA and CDR2 is YNFKEQ in the germline V gene. The CDR3 is made up of 17 amino acids. This chain's CDR3 is CASSQELGDWSDYGYTF. The CDR3 coding sequence is TGTGCCAGCAGCCAAGAATTGGGGGATTGGAGCGACTATGGCTACACCTTC.

The chain links TRBV5-5 to TRBJ1-1; D is perhaps TRBD1 (5 bases). Germline values: CDR1 SGHKS, CDR2 YYEKEE (reference sequence). The CDR3 has 14 residues. V was pared by 3 bases and J by 6 bases, with 15 bases between. This CDR3 is CASSSRVLGAEAFF. The CDR3 region has the DNA TGTGCCAGCAGCTCCAGGGTCTTGGGGGCTGAAGCTTTCTTT.

Concerning this clonotype: Germline and junction disagree at one end, which may indicate a read error. The gene calls are TRBV6-1 and TRBJ1-1; D gene uncertain. Germline-derived CDR1 and CDR2 are MNHNS and SASEGT. The CDR3 sequence is 12 residues long. The CDR3 sequence is CASSERPPGGIF. The CDR3 nucleotides are TGTGCCAGCAGTGAACGGCCCCCGGGCGGTATCTTT.

This clonotype was counted only a few times. The chain couples TRBV4-3 to TRBJ2-3; no reliable D call. V dropped 0 bases and J dropped 4 bases, with 8 bases sitting between them. This CDR3 is 14 amino acids long. Germline assignment: CDR1 LGHNA and CDR2 YSLEER. CDR3 amino acids: CASSQDRWSDTQYF. In DNA, the CDR3 is TGCGCCAGCAGCCAAGATCGGTGGTCAGATACGCAGTATTTT.

The table lists this clonotype with many counts. The V gene is TRBV7-2, the J gene TRBJ1-1; no definite D call. The CDR3 is 14 amino acids. The V end lost 4 bases, the J end lost 1 base, and 10 bases lay between the germline ends. Germline lookup yields CDR1 SGHTA and CDR2 FQGNSA. The CDR3 region is CASSYWTGNTEAFF. The CDR3 DNA is TGTGCCAGCAGCTATTGGACGGGGAACACTGAAGCTTTCTTT.

This rearrangement joins TRBV2 to TRBJ2-1; 10 bases fit TRBD1. This CDR3 contains 13 residues. Germline trimming cut 5 bases from V and 9 bases from J; bases unmatched to any gene: 4. Germline loops: CDR1 SNHLY, CDR2 FYNNEI. The CDR3 is CASSQDRGAEQFF. The CDR3 region has the DNA TGTGCCAGCAGTCAGGACAGGGGGGCTGAGCAGTTCTTC.

This clonotype has ten or more counts. This chain uses TRBV10-3 with TRBJ2-7; D is possibly TRBD2 (6 bases). Germline V CDR1 and CDR2: ENHRY, SYGVKD. CDR3 length: 15 amino acids. V gave up 8 bases and J gave up 5 bases, with 22 bases separating them. CDR3 sequence reads: CAILTHRLDVHEQYV. CDR3 nucleotides: TGTGCCATCCTCACCCACCGACTAGACGTCCACGAGCAGTACGTC.

This clonotype has more than one count but fewer than ten. The V gene is TRBV28, the J gene TRBJ1-4; maybe TRBD1 (6 bases). This CDR3 has 12 amino acids. V was shortened by 8 bases and J by 8 bases, with 12 bases between the two germline ends. The germline V gene has CDR1 MDHEN and CDR2 SYDVKM. The CDR3 DNA reads TGTGCCAGCGGGGGGGGCGCCGAAAAACTGTTTTTT. Its translation: CASGGGAEKLFF.

The V gene is TRBV7-3, the J gene TRBJ2-5; D may be TRBD1 (5 bases). V lost 4 bases, J lost 5 bases, and 14 bases lay in between. The CDR3 consists of 14 residues. Germline CDR1 is SGHTA and CDR2 is FQGTGA. The CDR3 DNA sequence: TGTGCCAGCAGCTCGGCTGGGGCCAGGGAGACCCAGTACTTC. It translates to CASSSAGARETQYF.

The table lists this clonotype with many counts. The chain employs TRBV12-3 or TRBV12-4 and TRBJ2-1; maybe TRBD2 (5 bases). This CDR3 has 12 amino acids. V was shortened by 6 bases and J by 9 bases, with 12 bases between the two germline ends. The DNA for the CDR3 is TGTGCCAGCAGCCTCTCGGCGGGTGAGCAGTTCTTC. The encoded protein is CASSLSAGEQFF.

This clonotype appeared many times. The rearrangement links TRBV4-1 to TRBJ2-1; D is perhaps TRBD2 (5 bases). Germline CDR1 is MGHRA and CDR2 is YSYEKL. Trimming shortened V by 3 bases and J by 13 bases, and 13 bases separated the two germline ends. The CDR3 runs to 12 residues. DNA of the CDR3: TGCGCCAGCAGCCACTTAGGACTTTTACAGTTCTTC. Encoded protein: CASSHLGLLQFF.

This clonotype was counted ten times or more. V is TRBV10-3 and J is TRBJ1-6, with TRBD1 identical over 7 bases. The V and J ends lost 6 bases and 8 bases, in that order; junction bases with no gene match: 7. The CDR3 has 14 amino acids. Germline lookup yields CDR1 ENHRY and CDR2 SYGVKD. CDR3 sequence: CAISSGTADSPLHF. The CDR3 region has the DNA TGTGCCATCAGCAGTGGGACAGCCGATTCACCCCTCCACTTT.

The rearrangement uses TRBV7-2 and TRBJ1-5; D gene uncertain. Per the germline V gene, CDR1 is SGHTA and CDR2 is FQGNSA. The length of the CDR3 is 13 residues. Deletions cut 2 bases from V and 6 bases from J, with 8 bases between. The CDR3 sequence: CASSLTGTQPQHF. CDR3 bases: TGTGCCAGCAGCTTAACTGGCACTCAGCCCCAGCATTTT.

This clonotype has at least ten counts. DNA for the CDR3: TGTGCCAGCTCACCACGGGGGGATGAGCAGTTCTTC. Its protein product is CASSPRGDEQFF. V is TRBV18 and J is TRBJ2-1; TRBD2 might be the D (6 bases). Germline V lookup: CDR1 KGHSH, CDR2 LQKENI. The CDR3 extends over 12 amino acids. V lost 1 base to trimming and J lost 8 bases, with 6 bases between them.

V gene TRBV20-1 combines with J gene TRBJ1-6; no definite D call. Looked up from germline, CDR1 is DFQATT and CDR2 is SNEGSKA (reference sequence). V lost 3 bases and J lost 9, with 15 bases in between. The CDR3 loop spans 14 amino acids. CDR3 DNA sequence: TGCAGTGCTAGGTATAGCCGGGAGGGTTCACCCCTCCACTTT. This translates into CSARYSREGSPLHF.

This clonotype occurred many times. The gene calls are TRBV7-3 and TRBJ2-2; 8 positions agree with TRBD1. J lost 3 bases, V lost 0 bases, and 6 bases had no gene match. CDR1 is SGHTA and CDR2 is FQGTGA in the germline V gene. The CDR3 sequence is 17 residues long. Here the CDR3 DNA reads TGTGCCAGCAGCTTAACGCCGGACAGGGCTTACACCGGGGAGCTGTTTTTT. Encoded protein: CASSLTPDRAYTGELFF. Drawing the rest from reference TRBV7-3 and TRBJ2-2, the complete variable domain is GAGVSQTPSNKVTEKGKYVELRCDPISGHTALYWYRQSLGQGPEFLIYFQGTGAADDSGLPNDRFFAVRPEGSVSTLKIQRTERGDSAVYLCASSLTPDRAYTGELFFGEGSRLTVL.

The chain joins TRBV30 to TRBJ2-1; perhaps TRBD1 as D (6 bases). The CDR3 has 15 residues. V was shortened by 3 bases and J by 0 bases, with 12 bases between the two germline ends. Germline values: CDR1 GTSNPN, CDR2 SVGIG (reference sequence). This CDR3 reads CAWREDSLSYNEQFF. The CDR3 nucleotides are TGTGCCTGGAGGGAGGACAGTCTCTCCTACAATGAGCAGTTCTTC.